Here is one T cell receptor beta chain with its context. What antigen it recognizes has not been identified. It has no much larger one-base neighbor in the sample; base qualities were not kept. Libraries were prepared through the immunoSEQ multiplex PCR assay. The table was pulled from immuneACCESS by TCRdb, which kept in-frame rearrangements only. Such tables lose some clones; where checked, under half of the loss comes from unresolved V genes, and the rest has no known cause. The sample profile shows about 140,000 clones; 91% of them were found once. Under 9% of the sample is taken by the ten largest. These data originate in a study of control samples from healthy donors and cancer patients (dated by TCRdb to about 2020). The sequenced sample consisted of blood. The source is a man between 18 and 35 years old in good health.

The CDR3 loop reads CASSLGWGKLFF. The nucleotide sequence is TGTGCCAGCAGCTTGGGCTGGGGAAAACTGTTTTTT. The rearrangement joined TRBV5-8 to TRBJ1-4; the D gene is not confidently resolved. V is shortened by 0 bases, J by 10 bases, and the region joining them spans 7 bases. Its CDR3 holds 12 amino acids, cysteine through phenylalanine. This entry keeps only the CDR3 DNA: 36 bases, framed from base 1. Looking up the germline V gene yields CDR1 SGHTS and CDR2 YDEGEE.